The present T cell receptor (beta chain) was sequenced within a study of blood T cell repertoires in COVID-19. Overall study: Samples came from the United States, Italy and Spain, spanning acute and convalescent COVID-19. Sample material is recorded as cDNA or gDNA derived from T cells, B-cell-depleted T cells, or PBMCs.

Germline V gives CDR1 SNHLY, CDR2 FYNNEI. The CDR3 totals 15 residues. V was pared by 2 bases and J by 5 bases, with 9 bases of the junction left unmatched. The repertoire was sequenced with immunoSEQ multiplex PCR; TCRdb's copy has only in-frame clones and lacks some. Found here are 150,000 to 200,000 clones, around nine tenths of them singletons; the top ten hold 0.88%. The receptor was isolated from a woman aged 18-35 years who had recovered from COVID-19. This chain uses TRBV2 with TRBJ2-7; 7 nucleotides line up with TRBD2. Input material: peripheral blood. CDR3 residues: CASSENGRTRDEQYV. CDR3 nucleotide sequence: TGTGCCAGCAGTGAAAATGGAAGGACTAGGGACGAGCAGTACGTC.